This TCR beta chain was identified during a study of blood T cell repertoires in COVID-19. Study-wide background: Collection of acute and convalescent COVID-19 samples took place in the United States, Italy and Spain. Nucleic acid was either cDNA or gDNA, and it came from T cells, B-cell-depleted T cells, or PBMCs.

The germline gives CDR1 MNHNY, CDR2 SVGAGI (reference sequence). Losses at the gene ends were 4 bases for V and 6 bases for J; bases not matched to a gene: 6. The CDR3 has 15 amino acids. Authors' processing steps: Reference gene primer amplification in the assay estimated nucleated cell counts. Method: immunoSEQ multiplex PCR; TCRdb's copy keeps in-frame clones and lacks some. V and J calls plus clone size are reproduced from that table; the DNA served to infer D and trimming. This sample carries some 52,000 clones, roughly 84% of them seen once, and the ten largest clones take roughly 15%. The specimen sequenced was peripheral blood. V and J are TRBV6-6 and TRBJ1-6; 7 bases line up with TRBD1. The TCR was taken from a human donor with active COVID-19. The donor label of this sample is uncertain. CDR3 nucleotides: TGTGCCAGCAGTTTGGGGACAGAGGGTAATTCACCCCTCCACTTT. Protein: CASSLGTEGNSPLHF.